This TCR beta chain is from a study of shared clonotypes between healthy human individuals (dated by TCRdb to 2019 to 2021). Some background on the complete study: The cohort included a few men and two women between 18 and 49 years of age. Per donor, three plates each were used for CD4 naive and CD4 memory, two for CD8 naive, and one for CD8 memory. The study deeply sequenced blood TCR repertoires of five healthy adults to estimate repertoire size and the extent of clonotype sharing between individuals. To increase sequencing depth and limit assay-specific biases, different laboratories used diverse techniques to prepare libraries and sequence TCR repertoires. Each donor's leukapheresis produced roughly between roughly 0.85 and 10 billion PBMCs.

Trimming leaves V shorter by 5 bases and J shorter by 0 bases, with the junction holding 4 bases beyond the gene matches. Including cysteine and phenylalanine, the CDR3 has 15 amino acids. The only DNA kept is the CDR3, 45 bases in frame from the first base. The CDR1 and CDR2 encoded by the germline V gene are MDHEN and SYDVKM. Paper-wide results and their limitations: Compared with non-shared clonotypes, clonotypes shared by all four sorted-subset donors had higher generation probabilities. The small number of donors limited the genetic and exposure-history diversity represented. About 5% of naive CD4, 3.5% of naive CD8, about 2.4% of memory CD4, and roughly 0.4% of memory CD8 clonotypes were shared across several donors. Larger estimated clonotype richness was generally found for naive subsets than for memory subsets. Incomplete sequencing was indicated by rarefaction of sorted-subset datasets, despite the large sequencing depth. Sampling was limited to blood, and TCR repertoires in tissue likely differ from TCR repertoires in blood. Pairwise subsampling led to the expectation that sequencing depth would affect the degree of clonotype sharing among donors.

As for this clone: What antigen it recognizes has not been identified. Within one base of it there is no much larger clone, and no base qualities were kept.

The donors were healthy, HIV-negative adults who had no recently reported acute infections or vaccinations. Every donor was a Caucasian adult living in Nashville, Tennessee, USA. CD4+ T cells were enriched by magnetic negative selection; naive cells were then positively selected on CD45RA, and the negative fraction formed the memory subset. Blood was obtained by leukapheresis, after which PBMCs were separated by Ficoll-Histopaque density gradient centrifugation and cryopreserved in liquid nitrogen vapor phase. Purity and quantity of every magnetically sorted T cell population were checked by analytical flow cytometry. Genomic DNA was isolated from each sorted fraction and quantified by UV absorbance on a Nanodrop 2000c. Using the deep immunoSEQ assay, TCR CDR3 regions were amplified from genomic DNA by multiplex PCR. Extracted genomic DNA from each cell subset was spread evenly across all wells of several immunoSEQ 96-well plates, with each plate serving as a replicate. Each replicate PCR for sorted subsets received approximately 220 ng genomic DNA, equal to roughly 29,000 T cell genomes. Purified libraries were quantified with a Qubit 3.0 fluorometer, sized on a Bioanalyzer 2100, and re-quantified with the KAPA Library Quantification kit. Each immunoSEQ 96-well plate was sequenced on its own single-read 150-cycle Illumina NextSeq 550 flow cell. In the original analysis: Because the immunoSEQ output included only junctional sequences and no quality scores, the filtering could not be the same as the filtering used for full-length reads. Sequences were annotated with PyIR, a Python wrapper for IgBLAST v1.9, and V/J genes and CDR3 were assigned using IMGT germline references. Any read was removed if the V/J assignment was weak (E-value above 1e-6), the CDR3 was missing, or the read contained stop codons, out-of-frame junctions, or ambiguous translated residues. V3J clonotypes were defined as sequences sharing the same inferred V gene, J gene, and CDR3 amino acid sequence. Percentage overlap between repertoires was computed as shared unique clonotypes divided by the size of the smaller repertoire. Three approaches were used to assess repertoire richness: RTK rarefaction, the Chao1 estimator, and Recon v2.1 estimates of unobserved clonotypes. For all TCRbeta clonotypes obtained by the gDNA method from several donors, generation probabilities were computed with OLGA. TCRdb re-hosts the immuneACCESS table, in-frame sequences only. Its copies lack some clones; in the studies checked, an unresolved V gene accounts for under half of them, and the cause for the rest is not known. That table furnishes V, J and clone size, whereas the DNA furnished D and trimming. Here the sample has roughly 2.6 million clones; over 85% occur a single time. The ten largest clones take up under 0.15% of the sample.

The material sequenced was naive CD4+ T cells sorted from blood. The cell subset or site tag for this specimen amounts to: CD45RA+ positively selected. This TCR came from a young man in good health. This receptor chain uses TRBV28 and TRBJ2-7, with TRBD2 matching 10 junction bases. The DNA reads as follows: TGTGCCAGCAGTACTAGCGGGAAAAGCTCCTACGAGCAGTACTTC. This is translated as CASSTSGKSSYEQYF.